These 24 T cell receptor beta chains share one sample of origin, sequenced in a study of glioma-infiltrating T cells. The iRepertoire nested amplicon-rescue multiplex PCR amplified TCR alpha and beta CDR3s from RNA. TCRdb re-called the multiplex PCR reads through MiXCR, storing one row per CDR3 protein. The repertoire holds a few hundred thousand distinct CDR3 sequences, with 41% as singletons. Sequencing was performed on glioma tissue, nonneoplastic brain tissue, or PBMCs (not recorded which). Receptors originate from a human donor with low-grade glioma or glioblastoma, undergoing nonglioma brain surgery, or in good health (not recorded which).

Ten or more counts support this clonotype. The chain carries TRBV28 and TRBJ2-1; D gene unclear. The CDR3 consists of 13 residues. The V end was cut by 3 bases, the J end by 4 bases, with 7 bases between. Germline-derived CDR1 and CDR2 are MDHEN and SYDVKM. For the CDR3, the DNA is TGTGCCAGCAGTTTTAGTTCTTACAATGAGCAGTTCTTC. Its protein is CASSFSSYNEQFF.

Turning to this clonotype: Germline is not matched at one junction end, which may reflect a read error. V is TRBV12-3 or TRBV12-4 and J is TRBJ2-5; D remains ambiguous. The CDR3 is 12 residues long. CDR3 amino acids: CASSLSGETEYF. In DNA form, the CDR3 reads TGTGCCAGCAGTTTATCCGGAGAGACCGAGTACTTC.

In this sample, this clonotype turned up a few times. The chain carries TRBV7-9 and TRBJ1-1; D is perhaps TRBD1 (6 bases). V gave up 4 bases and J gave up 1 base, with 10 bases separating them. The CDR3 consists of 14 residues. Germline loops: CDR1 SEHNR, CDR2 FQNEAQ (reference sequence). The CDR3 sequence is CASSYGTKNTEAFF. The CDR3 DNA reads as TGTGCCAGCAGCTACGGGACAAAGAACACTGAAGCTTTCTTT. Full variable domain (missing parts from reference TRBV7-9 and TRBJ1-1): DTGVSQNPRHKITKRGQNVTFRCDPISEHNRLYWYRQTLGQGPEFLTYFQNEAQLEKSRLLSDRFSAERPKGSFSTLEIQRTEQGDSAMYLCASSYGTKNTEAFFGQGTRLTVV.

V gene TRBV11-2 combines with J gene TRBJ1-1; D is unclear. Trimming took 4 bases from V and 10 from J, leaving 16 bases between them. CDR1 SGHAT and CDR2 FQNNGV come from the germline V gene. The CDR3 contains 13 residues. CDR3 protein: CASSSSVVQAAFF. The CDR3 bases are TGTGCCAGCAGCTCATCGGTCGTCCAGGCAGCTTTCTTT.

There are many counts of this clonotype. V and J are TRBV6-2 or TRBV6-3 and TRBJ2-5, with D possibly being TRBD1 (6 bases). The germline V gene encodes CDR1 MNHEY and CDR2 SVGEGT. The CDR3 sequence is 15 residues long. Between the trimmed V and J ends, which lost 7 bases and 6 bases, there was a span of 21 bases. This CDR3 is CASTKWQGRMKTQYF. CDR3 bases: TGTGCCAGCACCAAGTGGCAGGGGCGCATGAAGACCCAGTACTTC.

This clonotype was seen once. Being one base from a much bigger clone, this may be a read error. The chain joins TRBV28 to TRBJ2-7, with TRBD2 identical over 7 bases. Germline values: CDR1 MDHEN, CDR2 SYDVKM. The CDR3 runs 15 residues. CDR3 sequence (DNA): TGTGCCAGCAGCCTCCCTACTAGCGAGGCCTACGAGAAGTACTTC. It is translated as CASSLPTSEAYEKYF.

The V gene is TRBV10-3, the J gene TRBJ2-3; 10 bases align to TRBD2. The V gene's germline CDR1 is ENHRY and CDR2 SYGVKD. The CDR3 covers 14 residues. The J segment lost 7 bases and the V segment lost 4 bases, leaving 5 bases of the junction unmatched. CDR3: CAISGTSGTYTQYF. The DNA of the CDR3 is TGTGCCATCAGTGGGACTAGCGGAACTTATACGCAGTATTTT.

Turning to this clonotype: With a much larger clone just one base away, this may be a read error. This sequence joins TRBV27 and TRBJ2-3; D is unclear. Deletions cut 3 bases from V and 0 bases from J, with 7 bases between. Germline V gives CDR1 MNHEY, CDR2 SMNVEV (reference sequence). The CDR3 loop spans 14 amino acids. The CDR3 DNA follows: TGTGCCAGCAGTTTTAAGGCCAGCACAGATACGCAGTATTTT. It is translated as CASSFKASTDTQYF.

The chain employs TRBV20-1 and TRBJ1-2, with unresolved D. V gave up 2 bases and J gave up 8 bases, with 15 bases separating them. The length of the CDR3 is 13 residues. Germline assignment: CDR1 DFQATT and CDR2 SNEGSKA (reference sequence). CDR3 region: CSARSPRLAGYTF. DNA of the CDR3: TGCAGTGCTAGATCCCCCCGACTCGCGGGCTACACCTTC.

This clonotype was seen at least ten times. The rearrangement links TRBV6-1 to TRBJ1-2; no clear D. Germline V gene data show CDR1 as MNHNS and CDR2 as SASEGT. Trimming took off 2 bases at V and 3 bases at J, with 7 bases between the two ends. This CDR3 contains 13 residues. CDR3 in amino acids: CASSELADYGYTF. The CDR3 DNA sequence: TGTGCCAGCAGTGAATTGGCAGACTATGGCTACACCTTC.

The CDR3 loop is CASSLGQGADEQFF. In DNA form, the CDR3 reads TGTGCCAGCAGTTTGGGACAGGGGGCGGATGAGCAGTTCTTC. The chain uses TRBV28 and TRBJ2-1; 12 positions agree with TRBD1. CDR1 and CDR2 from the germline V gene are MDHEN and SYDVKM. The CDR3 length is 14 residues. The V gene end was trimmed by 3 bases and the J gene end by 8 bases; junction bases not matched to a gene: 2.

This rearrangement joins TRBV6-6 to TRBJ2-7; TRBD2 is a possible D gene (6 bases). V dropped 0 bases and J dropped 7 bases, with 13 bases sitting between them. The CDR3 runs 14 residues. Looked up from germline, CDR1 is MNHNY and CDR2 is SVGAGI (reference sequence). The CDR3 DNA sequence: TGTGCCAGCAGTTACTCCGGGGCGGGGTGTGAGCAGTACTTC. It specifies CASSYSGAGCEQYF.

The chain couples TRBV2 to TRBJ2-1, with 13 bases identical to TRBD2. From germline, CDR1 is SNHLY and CDR2 FYNNEI. The CDR3 has 17 amino acids. V shed 4 bases and J 8 bases; nucleotides not matched to a gene: 11. The CDR3 DNA is TGTGCCAGCAGTGCCCTGGGGACTAGCGGGATTAAAGATGAGCAGTTCTTC. It is translated as CASSALGTSGIKDEQFF.

Comment on this clonotype: A much more abundant neighbour one base away suggests this may be a read error. The V gene is TRBV28, the J gene TRBJ2-7; 9 nucleotides match TRBD1. There are 13 residues in the CDR3. Germline V CDR1 and CDR2: MDHEN, SYDVKM. The CDR3 coding sequence is TGTGCCAGCAGGAGGACAGGGGCCTACGAGCGGTACTTC. This gives the protein CASRRTGAYERYF.

This clonotype was counted between two and nine times. The chain uses TRBV4-1 and TRBJ1-2, with TRBD1 matching 10 bases. The CDR3 is made up of 13 amino acids. V shed 1 base, J shed 12 bases, and the junction held 5 bases outside the gene matches. Germline lookup yields CDR1 MGHRA and CDR2 YSYEKL. The CDR3 region has the DNA TGCGCCAGCAGCCAAGGGACAGGGGGGACTCACACCTTC. Its translation is CASSQGTGGTHTF.

Points on this clonotype: Relative to the germline gene, one junction end is altered; a read error may explain this. The chain employs TRBV4-1 and TRBJ2-3; 7 bases agree with TRBD2. This CDR3 is built from 15 residues. Germline V gives CDR1 MGHRA, CDR2 YSYEKL. The CDR3: CAGSQEGLAADTQYF. Here the CDR3 DNA reads TGCGCCGGCAGCCAAGAAGGCCTAGCGGCAGATACGCAGTATTTT.

This chain connects TRBV7-6 to TRBJ2-5; TRBD1 matches at 12 bases. This CDR3 comprises 15 residues. Looked up from germline, CDR1 is SGHVS and CDR2 is FNYEAQ. Trimming at V came to 5 bases and at J to 5 bases, leaving 6 bases not matched to a gene. CDR3 nucleotides: TGTGCCAGCAGCACCGGGACAGGGGGCTGGGAGACCCAGTACTTC. It yields the protein CASSTGTGGWETQYF.

The chain joins TRBV19 to TRBJ2-3; D possibly corresponds to TRBD2 (5 bases). Germline V CDR1 and CDR2: LNHDA, SQIVND (reference sequence). The CDR3 spans 15 residues. V was pared by 4 bases and J by 4 bases, with 15 bases between. The CDR3, as DNA: TGTGCCAGTAGTACTAGCCCCGTCGGGTCAGATACGCAGTATTTT. Translated: CASSTSPVGSDTQYF.

This clonotype was observed once. A read error may be the cause here, since a much bigger clone is one base away. The genes are TRBV6-2 or TRBV6-3 and TRBJ1-2; D ambiguous. The germline gives CDR1 MNHEY, CDR2 SVGEGT. Trimming pared 5 bases from V and 8 bases from J, leaving 24 bases between. This CDR3 has 16 residues. CDR3 DNA: TGTGCCAGCAGTGAATCAGGAACTGCCAACTCTCGAGGCTACACCTTC. Translating it yields CASSESGTANSRGYTF.

This clonotype was counted many times. The chain links TRBV7-2 to TRBJ2-3, with D hard to call. This CDR3 region has 15 residues. From germline, CDR1 is SGHTA and CDR2 FQGNSA. Deletions cut 6 bases from V and 2 bases from J, with 15 bases between. The CDR3 loop is CASRSSRQPTDTQYF. Here the CDR3 DNA reads TGTGCCAGCAGATCCTCCCGGCAACCCACAGATACGCAGTATTTT.

The V gene is TRBV11-2, the J gene TRBJ1-1; tentatively, D is TRBD1 (5 bases). CDR1 and CDR2 from the germline V gene are SGHAT and FQNNGV. The CDR3 length is 13 residues. Deletions cut 5 bases from V and 3 bases from J, with 10 bases between. CDR3 protein: CASSPSGYTEAFF. The CDR3 nucleotides are TGTGCCAGCAGCCCTTCAGGGTACACTGAAGCTTTCTTT.

This clonotype was detected ten times or more. The chain combines TRBV27 with TRBJ2-1; TRBD2 matches 8 bases. J was trimmed by 8 bases and V by 5 bases; bases with no gene match: 11. The germline V gene encodes CDR1 MNHEY and CDR2 SMNVEV (reference sequence). This CDR3 is 15 amino acids long. The CDR3 bases are TGTGCCAGCAGTCTTCCGGGGGGGCAGAACCATGAGCAGTTCTTC. As protein: CASSLPGGQNHEQFF.

In its sample, this clonotype is medium-sized. The genes are TRBV28 and TRBJ1-2, with D possibly matching TRBD1 (5 bases). Germline loops: CDR1 MDHEN, CDR2 SYDVKM. V shed 3 bases and J shed 6 bases, with 8 bases lying between them. This CDR3 has 12 amino acids. Written as DNA, the CDR3 is TGTGCCAGCAGTTTCGGGGGGGATGGCTACACCTTC. Residues: CASSFGGDGYTF.

The chain recombines TRBV5-1 with TRBJ1-6; the D is unclear. Germline loops: CDR1 SGHRS, CDR2 YFSETQ. V was clipped by 1 base and J by 7 bases, with 12 bases between them. The CDR3 loop spans 15 amino acids. CDR3 in amino acids: CASSLRTGLNSPLHF. Written as DNA, the CDR3 is TGCGCCAGCAGCTTGCGGACGGGTTTAAATTCACCCCTCCACTTT.